The TCR beta chain described here comes from a study of PD-1 blockade in classical Hodgkin lymphoma. In this sample, this clone turned up once. All patients experienced relapse after autologous stem cell transplantation, and brentuximab vedotin exposure was variable. Libraries were prepared by immunoSEQ multiplex PCR; TCRdb keeps only in-frame clonotypes and omits some of them. Among 7,200 or so clones, 77% were seen once, and the ten largest hold approximately 35%. Germline lookup yields CDR1 KGHSH and CDR2 LQKENI. V was pared by 5 bases and J by 3 bases, with 17 bases between. This CDR3 region has 17 residues.

The TCR originated in a human donor with classical Hodgkin lymphoma. The rearrangement links TRBV18 to TRBJ2-6; possibly TRBD1 or TRBD2 for D (5 bases each). This material consisted of peripheral blood mononuclear cells (PBMCs), taken before the second cycle of nivolumab. The CDR3, as DNA: TGTGCCAGCTCAGTGGACTCGGGGCTTGGTGGGGCCAACGTCCTGACTTTC. Encoded protein: CASSVDSGLGGANVLTF.